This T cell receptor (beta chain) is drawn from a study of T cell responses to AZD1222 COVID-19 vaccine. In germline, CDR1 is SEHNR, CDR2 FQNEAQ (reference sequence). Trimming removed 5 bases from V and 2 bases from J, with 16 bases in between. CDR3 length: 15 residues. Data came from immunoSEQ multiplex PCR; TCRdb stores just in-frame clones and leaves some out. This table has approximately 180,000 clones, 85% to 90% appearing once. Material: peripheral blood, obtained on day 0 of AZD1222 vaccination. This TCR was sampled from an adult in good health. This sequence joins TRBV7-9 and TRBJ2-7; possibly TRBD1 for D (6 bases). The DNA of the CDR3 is TGTGCCAGCAGCACTGAGGGGGATCCGGCCTACGAGCAGTACTTC. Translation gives CASSTEGDPAYEQYF.